This T cell receptor beta chain was identified during a study of blood T cell repertoires in COVID-19. On the study more broadly: There were acute and convalescent COVID-19 samples, and they came from the United States, Italy and Spain.

Profiling relied on immunoSEQ multiplex PCR, and the TCRdb table lists in-frame clones only, not all of them. The table has 150,000 to 200,000 clones, roughly 85% seen once. V was cut by 3 bases and J by 2 bases, with 4 bases left in between. The V gene's germline CDR1 is SGHTA and CDR2 FQGTGA. The length of the CDR3 is 13 residues. This clone was picked up one time. The sequence was obtained from a human donor with acute or convalescent COVID-19. The donor label of this sample is uncertain. The rearrangement links TRBV7-3 to TRBJ2-2, with D unclear. Sequenced: peripheral blood. As DNA, the CDR3 is TGTGCCAGCAGCTTCTTTAACACCGGGGAGCTGTTTTTT. Translation gives CASSFFNTGELFF. Full variable domain (rest looked up from reference TRBV7-3 and TRBJ2-2): GAGVSQTPSNKVTEKGKYVELRCDPISGHTALYWYRQSLGQGPEFLIYFQGTGAADDSGLPNDRFFAVRPEGSVSTLKIQRTERGDSAVYLCASSFFNTGELFFGEGSRLTVL.